Included here is one TCR beta chain sequence, with context. This specimen belongs to a study of shared T cell receptors in the human thymus. Method: immunoSEQ multiplex PCR; TCRdb's copy keeps in-frame clones and lacks some. The sample consists of approximately 490,000 clones, approximately 78% of them appearing once. This CDR3 spans 15 amino acids. Germline lookup yields CDR1 SGHNT and CDR2 YENEEA. Trimming took 4 bases from V and 3 from J, leaving 14 bases between them. These data also featured in a second study, about human thymus T cells. Per that paper: Healthy Finnish infants undergoing corrective surgery for congenital heart defects were used as donors. During corrective heart surgery, resections were taken, and the thymus tissue came from them. Thymic and blood repertoires appeared to show biased V and J gene usage. As related research reported, thymic repertoires overlapped highly among unrelated individuals.

J is TRBJ2-3 and V is TRBV11-3, with D possibly TRBD2 on 5 matching bases. The sequenced material came from thymocytes. This sequence originates from a boy in the first two years of life with a congenital heart defect. Here the CDR3 reads CASSSLPGLTDTQYF. The CDR3 region has the DNA TGTGCCAGCAGCTCCCTCCCGGGGTTGACAGATACGCAGTATTTT.